Sequencing of this T cell receptor beta chain was carried out in a study of blood T cell repertoires in COVID-19. Study-level information: Italy, Spain and the United States were the sources of the convalescent and acute COVID-19 samples.

Seattle patients were enrolled during active infection and followed longitudinally. Only in-frame clones appear in the TCRdb table, and some are missing; sequencing was by immunoSEQ multiplex PCR. The sample carries approximately 290,000 clones, approximately 85% recorded once. CDR3 length equals 14 residues. V was shortened by 4 bases and J by 5 bases, with 11 bases between the two germline ends. Germline V gives CDR1 MNHEY, CDR2 SVGAGI. This rearrangement joins TRBV6-5 to TRBJ2-2, with a weak D call TRBD2 (6 bases). The sequence derives from a human donor with COVID-19, enrolled during active disease. The donor label of this sample is uncertain. Sequencing used peripheral blood. CDR3 DNA sequence: TGTGCCAGCAGTTCCCCGGGGAGGACCGGGGAGCTGTTTTTT. Its translation: CASSSPGRTGELFF.